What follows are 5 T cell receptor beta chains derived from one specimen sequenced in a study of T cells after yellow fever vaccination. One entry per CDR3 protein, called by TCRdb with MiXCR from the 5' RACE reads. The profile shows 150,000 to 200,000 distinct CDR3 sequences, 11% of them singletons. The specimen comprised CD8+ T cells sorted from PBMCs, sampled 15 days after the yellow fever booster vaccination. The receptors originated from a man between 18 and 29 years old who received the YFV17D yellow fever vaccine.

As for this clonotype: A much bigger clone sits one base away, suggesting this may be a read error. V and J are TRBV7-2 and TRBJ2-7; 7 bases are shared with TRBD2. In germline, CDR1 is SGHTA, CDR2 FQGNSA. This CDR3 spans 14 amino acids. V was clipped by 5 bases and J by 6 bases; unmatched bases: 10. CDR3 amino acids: CASSPGGGDFEQYV. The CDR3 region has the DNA TGTGCCAGCAGCCCAGGTGGGGGGGACTTCGAGCAGTACGTC.

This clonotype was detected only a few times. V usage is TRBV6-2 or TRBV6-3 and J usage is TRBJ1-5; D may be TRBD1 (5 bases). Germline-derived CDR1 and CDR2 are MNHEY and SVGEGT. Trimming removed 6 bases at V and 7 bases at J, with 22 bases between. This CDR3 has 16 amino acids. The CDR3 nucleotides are TGTGCCAGCAGCCGCCCCCGGGCGGGGGGAAACCAGCCCCAGCATTTT. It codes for CASSRPRAGGNQPQHF.

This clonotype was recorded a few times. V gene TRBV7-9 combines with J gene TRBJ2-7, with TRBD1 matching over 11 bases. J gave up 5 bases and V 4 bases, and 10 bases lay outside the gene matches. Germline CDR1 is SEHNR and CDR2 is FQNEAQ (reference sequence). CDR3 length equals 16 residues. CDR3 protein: CASSSSGDRGIDEQYF. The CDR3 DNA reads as TGTGCCAGCAGCTCGTCCGGGGACAGGGGGATTGACGAGCAGTACTTC.

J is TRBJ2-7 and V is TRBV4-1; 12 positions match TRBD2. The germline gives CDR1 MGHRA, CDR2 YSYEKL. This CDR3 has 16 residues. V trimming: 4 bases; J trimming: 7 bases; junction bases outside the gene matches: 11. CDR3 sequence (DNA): TGCGCCAGCAGCCGAACAGGACTAGCGGGGACTTGGGAGCAGTACGTC. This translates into CASSRTGLAGTWEQYV.

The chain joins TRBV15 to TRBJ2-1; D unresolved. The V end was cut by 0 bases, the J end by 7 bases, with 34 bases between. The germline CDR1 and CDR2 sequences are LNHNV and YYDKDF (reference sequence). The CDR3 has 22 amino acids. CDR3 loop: CATSRDQIYPSDSKTGLNEQFF. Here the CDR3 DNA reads TGTGCCACCAGCAGAGATCAGATTTACCCTTCTGATTCTAAGACTGGCTTAAATGAGCAGTTCTTC.